This T cell receptor (beta chain) came from a study of shared clonotypes between healthy human individuals. This clone appeared a single time. Germline V lookup: CDR1 GTSNPN, CDR2 SVGIG (reference sequence). Trimming pared 8 bases from V and 1 base from J, leaving 14 bases between. This CDR3 region has 13 residues. There were only Caucasian adults among the donors, and all lived in Nashville, Tennessee. The data were produced by immunoSEQ multiplex PCR, yet TCRdb's version contains in-frame clones alone and is incomplete. Of some 2,500,000 clones listed, roughly 90% are singletons. Material: naive CD4+ T cells from PBMCs. Subset of the sample: CD45RA+ positively selected. This sequence joins TRBV30 and TRBJ1-1, with D perhaps TRBD1 (6 bases). This clonotype was obtained from a young man in good health. Some clones in this sample may be carry-over from other donors' samples. The CDR3 sequence: CAGGDTSNTEAFF. The CDR3 nucleotides read TGTGCCGGGGGGGACACCTCGAACACTGAAGCTTTCTTT.